The 20 T cell receptor beta chains below all came from one sample that was sequenced in a study of T cells after yellow fever vaccination. Via MiXCR, TCRdb re-called the 5' RACE reads, giving one row per CDR3 protein. The data contain about 240,000 distinct CDR3 sequences, 6% to 7.5% of them seen just once; the ten biggest clones take up around 0.9%. This specimen was CD4+ T cells sorted from PBMCs, taken 15 days after the yellow fever booster vaccination. The receptors were sampled from a man aged 25-40 years who received the YFV17D yellow fever vaccine.

This sequence joins TRBV19 and TRBJ2-7; 8 positions agree with TRBD1. Looked up from germline, CDR1 is LNHDA and CDR2 is SQIVND (reference sequence). Unmatched junction bases numbered 25, after V lost 6 bases and J lost 9 bases. The CDR3 extends over 18 amino acids. The CDR3: CASRPTGALLGLGQAQYF. CDR3 DNA: TGTGCCAGTAGACCGACAGGGGCACTGCTTGGTCTCGGTCAGGCGCAGTACTTC.

The chain links TRBV29-1 to TRBJ1-1; D unresolved. The CDR3 is made up of 11 amino acids. Trimming pared 8 bases from V and 1 base from J, leaving 8 bases between. CDR1 SQVTM and CDR2 ANQGSEA come from the germline V gene. CDR3: CSHRENTEAFF. The CDR3 region has the DNA TGCAGCCACCGGGAGAACACTGAAGCTTTCTTT. Full variable domain (remainder filled in from reference TRBV29-1 and TRBJ1-1): SAVISQKPSRDICQRGTSLTIQCQVDSQVTMMFWYRQQPGQSLTLIATANQGSEATYESGFVIDKFPISRPNLTFSTLTVSNMSPEDSSIYLCSHRENTEAFFGQGTRLTVV.

V usage is TRBV7-3 and J usage is TRBJ1-1; D ambiguous. The V and J ends lost 4 bases and 0 bases respectively, with 15 bases between them. The germline gives CDR1 SGHTA, CDR2 FQGTGA. The CDR3 has 16 residues. The CDR3 nucleotides are TGTGCCAGCAGCTCCCAACCCGGCGTCATGAACACTGAAGCTTTCTTT. It yields the protein CASSSQPGVMNTEAFF.

This clonotype was recorded at least ten times. A read error may account for a junction end that differs from germline. This chain uses TRBV7-7 with TRBJ2-7; 10 nucleotides line up with TRBD1. CDR1 and CDR2 from the germline V gene are SSHAT and FNYEAQ (reference sequence). The CDR3 contains 16 residues. CDR3 nucleotide sequence: TGTGCTAGCAGCTTTCATCGTTGGGACAGGGGTTACGAGCAGTACTTC. Encoded protein: CASSFHRWDRGYEQYF.

V and J are TRBV4-3 and TRBJ2-7; the D is unclear. Germline CDR1 and CDR2: LGHNA and YSLEER. Trimming took off 0 bases at V and 2 bases at J, with 11 bases between the two ends. The CDR3 spans 15 residues. The CDR3 DNA reads TGCGCCAGCAGCCAAGAAGTAGTGTCCCCCTACGAGCAGTACTTC. As protein: CASSQEVVSPYEQYF.

This clonotype showed up just a few times. V gene TRBV28 combines with J gene TRBJ2-3, with 11 bases fitting TRBD2. This CDR3 comprises 17 residues. With V trimmed by 5 bases and J by 0 bases, 7 bases remained unmatched. Per germline, CDR1 MDHEN and CDR2 SYDVKM. CDR3 in DNA: TGTGCCAGCAGTCCCGGAGGACTAGCGGGCAGCACAGATACGCAGTATTTT. This codes for CASSPGGLAGSTDTQYF.

This clonotype was seen at least ten times. The chain joins TRBV9 to TRBJ1-3; TRBD1 aligns across 8 bases. Looked up from germline, CDR1 is SGDLS and CDR2 is YYNGEE. Trimming at V came to 2 bases and at J to 2 bases, leaving 3 bases not matched to a gene. The CDR3 is 15 residues long. CDR3 amino acids: CASSVGQGPGNTIYF. In DNA form, the CDR3 reads TGTGCCAGCAGCGTCGGACAGGGCCCTGGAAACACCATATATTTT.

This clonotype has more than one count but fewer than ten. The chain combines TRBV7-8 with TRBJ2-7, with D tentatively TRBD1 or TRBD2 (5 bases each). CDR1 and CDR2 (germline): SGHVS, FQNEAQ. The V and J ends lost 4 bases and 3 bases respectively, with 16 bases between them. The CDR3 covers 15 residues. CDR3 nucleotides: TGTGCCAGCAGCTCCATCCGGGACGCTGACTACGAGCAGTACTTC. This sequence encodes CASSSIRDADYEQYF.

This clonotype was observed once. The rearrangement uses TRBV5-5 and TRBJ2-2; 11 positions match TRBD1. V shed 3 bases, J shed 0 bases, and the junction held 1 base outside the gene matches. In germline, CDR1 is SGHKS, CDR2 YYEKEE (reference sequence). The CDR3 is 16 amino acids. The CDR3 loop is CASSWGQGANTGELFF. The CDR3 DNA reads as TGTGCCAGCAGCTGGGGACAGGGGGCGAACACCGGGGAGCTGTTTTTT. The whole variable domain, filled in from reference TRBV5-5 and TRBJ2-2, reads DAGVTQSPTHLIKTRGQQVTLRCSPISGHKSVSWYQQVLGQGPQFIFQYYEKEERGRGNFPDRFSARQFPNYSSELNVNALLLGDSALYLCASSWGQGANTGELFFGEGSRLTVL.

This clonotype was recorded a few times. The chain has TRBV7-3 and TRBJ2-1, with TRBD2 matching 7 bases. This CDR3 region has 18 residues. V shed 3 bases, J shed 4 bases, and the junction held 15 bases outside the gene matches. Germline V gene sequence: CDR1 SGHTA, CDR2 FQGTGA. In DNA, the CDR3 is TGTGCCAGCAGCTTTATTCCCCGACCGGGAGGATCATACAATGAGCAGTTCTTC. Translation gives CASSFIPRPGGSYNEQFF.

The J gene is TRBJ2-5, the V gene TRBV15, with TRBD2 as a possible D gene (6 bases). Per the germline V gene, CDR1 is LNHNV and CDR2 is YYDKDF (reference sequence). The CDR3 is 13 residues long. The V gene lost 0 bases and the J gene lost 5 bases, with 7 bases spanning the gap. The DNA for the CDR3 is TGTGCCACCAGCAGAGATGGGAGGGAGACCCAGTACTTC. This sequence encodes CATSRDGRETQYF.

The chain employs TRBV18 and TRBJ1-5, with D unclear. The CDR3 totals 14 residues. Germline CDR1 and CDR2: KGHSH and LQKENI. V was trimmed by 0 bases and J by 4 bases, leaving 7 bases between them. Here the CDR3 DNA reads TGTGCCAGCTCACCACCAGGGATGAATCAGCCCCAGCATTTT. Its protein product is CASSPPGMNQPQHF.

This clonotype was observed many times. V gene TRBV28 combines with J gene TRBJ2-7, with D unclear. CDR3 size: 12 residues. With 6 bases removed from V and 5 bases from J, the gap between germline ends came to 11 bases. Germline V gene data show CDR1 as MDHEN and CDR2 as SYDVKM. DNA for the CDR3: TGTGCCAGCAGATCGAACCTGGACGAGCAGTACTTC. This gives the protein CASRSNLDEQYF.

This clonotype has at least ten counts. This chain joins TRBV4-2 and TRBJ1-2; 7 bases map to TRBD1. Germline assignment: CDR1 LGHNA and CDR2 YNFKEQ. The CDR3 is 16 amino acids. V shed 0 bases and J 5 bases; nucleotides not matched to a gene: 9. In DNA, the CDR3 is TGTGCCAGCAGCCAAGATAGGGAGACAGGGAGGTATGGCTACACCTTC. Translation gives CASSQDRETGRYGYTF.

The V call is TRBV7-7, the J call TRBJ2-2, with D perhaps TRBD2 (6 bases). This CDR3 spans 17 amino acids. The germline gives CDR1 SSHAT, CDR2 FNYEAQ (reference sequence). The V end was cut by 2 bases, the J end by 6 bases, with 19 bases between. The CDR3 sequence: CASSLTVFGSGSGELFF. The DNA of the CDR3 is TGTGCCAGCAGCTTAACGGTGTTCGGGAGTGGATCCGGGGAGCTGTTTTTT.

This chain links TRBV7-8 with TRBJ1-5; D gene ambiguous. The germline V and J ends were trimmed by 7 bases and 3 bases, with 19 bases remaining between them. The V gene's germline CDR1 is SGHVS and CDR2 FQNEAQ. The CDR3 totals 16 residues. CDR3 in amino acids: CASTLSGLTANQPQHF. The DNA for the CDR3 is TGTGCCAGCACCCTTAGCGGGCTGACCGCCAATCAGCCCCAGCATTTT.

The chain carries TRBV7-2 and TRBJ2-5; D might be TRBD1 (6 bases). The CDR3 is 16 amino acids. Germline loops: CDR1 SGHTA, CDR2 FQGNSA. V was trimmed by 5 bases and J by 5 bases, leaving 21 bases between them. CDR3 sequence reads: CASSPTSGAMGETQYF. CDR3 bases: TGTGCCAGCAGCCCTACTTCAGGGGCCATGGGGGAGACCCAGTACTTC.

This chain connects TRBV6-5 to TRBJ1-4; D not certain. Germline V gene data show CDR1 as MNHEY and CDR2 as SVGAGI. The CDR3 consists of 17 residues. With 0 bases removed from V and 5 bases from J, the gap between germline ends came to 16 bases. This chain's CDR3 is CASSYSSMGPGNEKLFF. Written as DNA, the CDR3 is TGTGCCAGCAGTTACTCGAGTATGGGCCCGGGGAATGAAAAACTGTTTTTT.

This clonotype showed up many times. The genes are TRBV11-2 and TRBJ2-7, with unresolved D. CDR1 SGHAT and CDR2 FQNNGV come from the germline V gene. Deletions cut 8 bases from V and 4 bases from J, with 12 bases between. The length of the CDR3 is 12 residues. The CDR3 spells CASAQTPYEQYF. Written as DNA, the CDR3 is TGTGCCAGCGCTCAGACCCCGTACGAGCAGTACTTC.

There are many counts of this clonotype. V and J are TRBV7-8 and TRBJ2-7; 9 nucleotides agree with TRBD1. This CDR3 is built from 15 residues. Germline-derived CDR1 and CDR2 are SGHVS and FQNEAQ. V shed 2 bases, J shed 2 bases, and the junction held 4 bases outside the gene matches. CDR3 nucleotides: TGTGCCAGCAGCTTAAGAAGGGACAGGGCCTACGAGCAGTACTTC. Its protein is CASSLRRDRAYEQYF.